Below are 19 T cell receptor beta chains sequenced from a single sample in a study of response to subunit inactivated influenza vaccine. TCRdb reprocessed the RT-PCR reads via MiXCR and lists one record per CDR3 protein. The table lists fewer than 750,000 distinct CDR3 sequences, 14% of them singletons. This sample comprised PBMCs from blood, obtained 11 to 12 days after vaccination. These receptors all come from a middle-aged man who received an inactivated influenza vaccine.

V usage is TRBV10-3 and J usage is TRBJ1-1, with 11 positions matching TRBD1. V lost 7 bases to trimming and J lost 0 bases; unmatched junction nucleotides: 4. CDR1 is ENHRY and CDR2 is SYGVKD in the germline V gene. CDR3 length: 15 residues. The chain's CDR3 is CAINPGQGVNTEAFF. CDR3 coding DNA: TGTGCCATCAACCCGGGACAGGGGGTGAACACTGAAGCTTTCTTT.

The chain links TRBV5-1 to TRBJ1-4; TRBD1 is a possible D gene (6 bases). Germline V gene data show CDR1 as SGHRS and CDR2 as YFSETQ. CDR3 length equals 14 residues. V dropped 4 bases and J dropped 8 bases, with 15 bases sitting between them. CDR3 nucleotides: TGCGCCAGCAGCGACGGGACAACCCACGAAAAACTGTTTTTT. Translating it yields CASSDGTTHEKLFF.

The chain joins TRBV5-1 to TRBJ2-7, with D tentatively TRBD1 (6 bases). This CDR3 spans 14 amino acids. Germline values: CDR1 SGHRS, CDR2 YFSETQ. Deletions cut 0 bases from V and 5 bases from J, with 12 bases between. This CDR3 reads CASSLGPRDNEQYF. As DNA, the CDR3 is TGCGCCAGCAGCTTGGGGCCCCGGGACAACGAGCAGTACTTC. The full variable domain, completed using reference TRBV5-1 and TRBJ2-7, is KAGVTQTPRYLIKTRGQQVTLSCSPISGHRSVSWYQQTPGQGLQFLFEYFSETQRNKGNFPGRFSGRQFSNSRSEMNVSTLELGDSALYLCASSLGPRDNEQYFGPGTRLTVT.

In this sample, this clonotype turned up a few times. This chain uses TRBV10-3 with TRBJ1-5; no definite D call. This CDR3 is 14 amino acids long. Germline-derived CDR1 and CDR2 are ENHRY and SYGVKD. V was cut by 7 bases and J by 3 bases, with 13 bases left in between. CDR3 sequence reads: CAINKAGLNQPQHF. In nucleotides, the CDR3 is TGTGCCATCAATAAGGCAGGCCTCAATCAGCCCCAGCATTTT.

The chain uses TRBV2 and TRBJ1-2, with D hard to call. The CDR3 is 13 residues long. Looked up from germline, CDR1 is SNHLY and CDR2 is FYNNEI. Deletions cut 1 base from V and 5 bases from J, with 8 bases between. CDR3 region: CASSEGTGYGYTF. The CDR3, as DNA: TGTGCCAGCAGTGAAGGGACGGGATATGGCTACACCTTC. Looking up the rest from reference TRBV2 and TRBJ1-2 gives the full variable domain: EPEVTQTPSHQVTQMGQEVILRCVPISNHLYFYWYRQILGQKVEFLVSFYNNEISEKSEIFDDQFSVERPDGSNFTLKIRSTKLEDSAMYFCASSEGTGYGYTFGSGTRLTVV.

The chain uses TRBV9 and TRBJ2-7, with TRBD1 as a possible D gene (6 bases). The V end was cut by 2 bases, the J end by 3 bases, with 15 bases between. The CDR3 is 15 residues long. The germline gives CDR1 SGDLS, CDR2 YYNGEE. The CDR3 coding sequence is TGTGCCAGCAGCGTGGCGGCAGGGGATGGCTACGAGCAGTACTTC. Translating gives CASSVAAGDGYEQYF.

The chain combines TRBV10-3 with TRBJ2-5; 10 nucleotides line up with TRBD1. Germline CDR1 and CDR2: ENHRY and SYGVKD. The CDR3 covers 13 residues. With V trimmed by 4 bases and J by 4 bases, 0 bases remained unmatched. The CDR3, as DNA: TGTGCCATCAGTGGACAGGGGGCAGAGACCCAGTACTTC. Protein: CAISGQGAETQYF.

This clonotype was counted a few times. The chain employs TRBV11-2 and TRBJ2-1; TRBD2 is a possible D gene (5 bases). Germline V CDR1 and CDR2: SGHAT, FQNNGV. Deletions cut 2 bases from V and 10 bases from J, with 18 bases between. This CDR3 region has 15 residues. The CDR3 nucleotides are TGTGCCAGCAGCTTATCGGATTTGGAGGCAGCGGAGCAGTTCTTC. Translated: CASSLSDLEAAEQFF.

The rearrangement joins TRBV7-2 to TRBJ2-3; 7 positions match TRBD2. The CDR3 sequence is 12 residues long. The germline gives CDR1 SGHTA, CDR2 FQGNSA. After removal of 5 bases from V and 10 bases from J, the junction contained 6 bases not matched to a gene. The CDR3 reads CASSPTSRAQYF. The CDR3 bases are TGTGCCAGCAGCCCGACTAGCCGCGCGCAGTATTTT.

This clonotype was observed at least ten times. The chain combines TRBV7-9 with TRBJ2-3; 10 nucleotides agree with TRBD2. Trimming removed 3 bases from V and 4 bases from J; junction bases left unmatched: 10. The CDR3 is made up of 17 amino acids. Germline CDR1 is SEHNR and CDR2 is FQNEAQ (reference sequence). This CDR3 is CASSFLTTSGFADTQYF. As DNA, the CDR3 is TGTGCCAGCAGCTTCCTGACGACTAGCGGGTTTGCAGATACGCAGTATTTT.

The chain recombines TRBV20-1 with TRBJ2-5; D is tentatively TRBD1 or TRBD2 (6 bases each). The CDR3 runs to 15 residues. The germline V gene has CDR1 DFQATT and CDR2 SNEGSKA (reference sequence). Trimming took 5 bases from V and 9 from J, leaving 25 bases between them. CDR3 in amino acids: CSASPRGFIGEAQYF. CDR3 coding DNA: TGCAGTGCTTCCCCGAGGGGGTTTATCGGGGAGGCCCAGTACTTC.

This clonotype has just a few counts. This sequence joins TRBV2 and TRBJ2-2; D is unresolved. CDR3 size: 13 residues. CDR1 is SNHLY, CDR2 FYNNEI, per germline. Between the trimmed V and J ends, which lost 5 bases and 5 bases, there was a span of 9 bases. The CDR3 loop reads CASSRGPTGELFF. For the CDR3, the DNA is TGTGCCAGCAGTCGAGGACCAACCGGGGAGCTGTTTTTT.

A few counts support this clonotype. This CDR3 is CASSLITAGANVLTF. In DNA, the CDR3 is TGTGCCAGCAGCTTAATCACAGCTGGGGCCAACGTCCTGACTTTC. The chain has TRBV11-1 and TRBJ2-6; no clear D. The CDR3 extends over 15 amino acids. The V and J ends lost 2 bases and 2 bases respectively, with 7 bases between them. CDR1 is SGHAT and CDR2 is FQDESV in the germline V gene (reference sequence). Drawing the rest from reference TRBV11-1 and TRBJ2-6, the complete variable domain is EAEVAQSPRYKITEKSQAVAFWCDPISGHATLYWYRQILGQGPELLVQFQDESVVDDSQLPKDRFSAERLKGVDSTLKIQPAELGDSAMYLCASSLITAGANVLTFGAGSRLTVL.

This clonotype was counted between two and nine times. J is TRBJ2-1 and V is TRBV10-3; either TRBD1 or TRBD2 may supply D (7 bases each). The CDR3 runs 13 residues. CDR1 and CDR2 from the germline V gene are ENHRY and SYGVKD. V shed 10 bases and J shed 7 bases, with 17 bases lying between them. For the CDR3, the DNA is TGTGCCACAGGGGGGGGGACCCGAAATGAGCAGTTCTTC. Amino acids: CATGGGTRNEQFF.

This clonotype was counted a few times. V gene TRBV7-9 combines with J gene TRBJ1-4; D not resolved. The CDR3 is 14 amino acids. Germline V gene lookup returns CDR1 SEHNR and CDR2 FQNEAQ (reference sequence). Between the trimmed V and J ends, which lost 5 bases and 11 bases, there was a span of 18 bases. The CDR3 sequence is CASSESRRIMKLFF. The CDR3 DNA sequence: TGTGCCAGCAGCGAGTCCCGGAGAATTATGAAACTGTTTTTT.

CDR3 residues: CASSYRQLGEQFF. The CDR3 DNA sequence: TGTGCCAGCAGCTACCGACAGCTCGGGGAGCAGTTCTTC. The J gene is TRBJ2-1, the V gene TRBV7-3, with TRBD1 as a possible D gene (5 bases). The CDR3 runs to 13 residues. V was pared by 4 bases and J by 10 bases, with 14 bases between. Germline V CDR1 and CDR2: SGHTA, FQGTGA.

V and J are TRBV11-2 and TRBJ2-6; TRBD1 or TRBD2 may be the D gene (5 bases each). This CDR3 is built from 18 residues. Looked up from germline, CDR1 is SGHAT and CDR2 is FQNNGV. Trimming stripped 6 bases from V and 0 bases from J, with 18 bases between. The CDR3 spells CASRPIQGPSSGANVLTF. CDR3 in DNA: TGTGCCAGCAGACCAATCCAGGGACCGAGCTCTGGGGCCAACGTCCTGACTTTC.

The rearrangement joins TRBV11-2 to TRBJ1-5; unclear D gene. V gave up 2 bases and J gave up 5 bases, with 4 bases separating them. Germline V gives CDR1 SGHAT, CDR2 FQNNGV. CDR3 size: 12 residues. CDR3 amino acids: CASSLLDQPQHF. Here the CDR3 DNA reads TGTGCCAGCAGCTTATTGGATCAGCCCCAGCATTTT.

The CDR3 sequence: CASSYTDSYGYTF. The DNA of the CDR3 is TGTGCCAGCAGTTACACTGACAGCTATGGCTACACCTTC. This chain links TRBV6-2 or TRBV6-3 with TRBJ1-2; perhaps TRBD1 as D (5 bases). The CDR3 spans 13 residues. Germline V lookup: CDR1 MNHEY, CDR2 SVGEGT. The germline V and J ends were trimmed by 2 bases and 4 bases, with 8 bases remaining between them.